This T cell receptor beta chain derives from a study of shared clonotypes between healthy human individuals. Study observations and caveats: In contrast to clonotypes shared by all four donors, non-shared clonotypes had lower generation probabilities. The genetic and exposure-history diversity represented was limited by few donors.

The genomic DNA of each subset was split evenly across several immunoSEQ plates. The assay was immunoSEQ multiplex PCR, and TCRdb's table has in-frame clones only and misses some. The sample holds about 580,000 clones; nearly 98% are singletons and the top ten take 0.3%. With respect to this clone: Antigen specificity is unknown.

CD8 cells regarded as naive lacked CD45RO, were positively chosen for CCR7, and omitted terminally differentiated effector memory CD45RA+ cells. Germline V gives CDR1 SGHAT, CDR2 FQNNGV. The CDR3 loop spans 13 amino acids. Trimming took 5 bases from V and 6 from J; bases not matched to a gene: 3. The chain combines TRBV11-2 with TRBJ2-3; 9 nucleotides line up with TRBD2. This TCR was recovered from a man aged 25-45 years in good health. The specimen was naive CD8+ T cells sorted from blood. As DNA, the CDR3 is TGTGCCAGCAGCGGGACTAGCTGGGATACGCAGTATTTT. Translated: CASSGTSWDTQYF.